This T cell receptor beta chain came from a study of blood T cell repertoires in COVID-19. Per the study methods: Amplified reference gene primers provided the basis for estimating nucleated cell counts. Profiled with immunoSEQ multiplex PCR; TCRdb holds only in-frame clones, not every one. From that table come the V and J calls and clone size; the DNA was used to work out D and trimming. The sample has approximately 160,000 clones, around 80% seen once. From germline, CDR1 is KGHSH and CDR2 LQKENI. The CDR3 has 15 residues. V was cut by 0 bases and J by 3 bases, with 11 bases left in between. The genes are TRBV18 and TRBJ1-1; D remains ambiguous. This receptor was obtained from a woman of 80 years or more with active or convalescent COVID-19. Sequencing used peripheral blood. CDR3 region: CASSPPAVRDTEAFF. The DNA for the CDR3 is TGTGCCAGCTCACCACCGGCGGTGAGGGACACTGAAGCTTTCTTT.